This paragraph reports one TCR beta chain. The CDR3 contains 14 residues. CDR1 is MNHEY, CDR2 SVGAGI, per germline. Trimming took 4 bases from V and 3 from J, leaving 13 bases between them. These data belong to a study of blood T cell repertoires in COVID-19. Overall study context: The cDNA or gDNA used as material had been derived from T cells, B-cell-depleted T cells, or PBMCs.

Assignments of participants to cohorts depended upon their own reported clinical history. Using immunoSEQ multiplex PCR, the repertoire was profiled, and TCRdb retains in-frame clones only, with some absent. The sample includes 150,000 to 200,000 clones, roughly four fifths of them seen just once. The receptor was isolated from a man between 45 and 60 years old who had recovered from COVID-19. Sequenced material: PBMCs or T cells enriched from blood (not recorded which). The genes are TRBV6-5 and TRBJ2-7; D is unclear. Written as DNA, the CDR3 is TGTGCCAGCAGTTCGCTGGGCCCAAACTACGAGCAGTACTTC. Its translation is CASSSLGPNYEQYF.